This T cell receptor (beta chain) originates from a study of regulatory T cells in long-lasting Graves disease. This CDR3 has 16 amino acids. Germline assignment: CDR1 SEHNR and CDR2 FQNEAQ (reference sequence). V lost 11 bases, J lost 1 base, and 20 bases lay in between. Time point described: persistent/refractory GD, antithyroid drugs over 5 years with positive TRAb. Extracted RNA from PBMCs served as the source of the TCR library. Assembly of TCR beta libraries relied on iRepertoire HTBI primers together with Arm-PCR of CDR3 regions. TCRdb recomputed calls from the multiplex PCR reads with MiXCR, one row per CDR3 protein. The table lists a few hundred thousand distinct CDR3 sequences, 22% of them singletons.

V gene TRBV7-9 combines with J gene TRBJ2-2; D might be TRBD1 or TRBD2, each matching 5 bases. Sample: peripheral blood mononuclear cells (PBMCs), taken when the disease was refractory, from a patient treated with antithyroid drugs. This TCR was sampled from a female donor with Graves disease. CDR3 amino acids: CASRRTGQMNTGELFF. DNA of the CDR3: TGTGCCTCCCGCAGAACGGGGCAGATGAACACCGGGGAGCTGTTTTTT. Full variable domain (outside the CDR3, taken from reference TRBV7-9 and TRBJ2-2): DTGVSQNPRHKITKRGQNVTFRCDPISEHNRLYWYRQTLGQGPEFLTYFQNEAQLEKSRLLSDRFSAERPKGSFSTLEIQRTEQGDSAMYLCASRRTGQMNTGELFFGEGSRLTVL.